This record looks at one TCR beta chain sequence and its context. Its antigen is not identified. TCRdb recomputed calls from the reads with MiXCR, one row per CDR3 protein. The sample contains approximately 990,000 distinct CDR3 sequences, approximately 31% of which appear only once. Looked up from germline, CDR1 is MDHEN and CDR2 is SYDVKM. Trimming took off 6 bases at V and 4 bases at J, with 15 bases between the two ends. This CDR3 has 14 amino acids. This record belongs to a study of T cell repertoires in cytomegalovirus infection. Study background: Signatures in public TCR beta sequences pointed to both CMV infection and matching HLA type. Study results and caveats: HLA-C-restricted TCR beta clonotypes specific for CMV led the ex vivo response.

The sample here was cultured CD8+ T cells from PBMCs, taken from culture after CMV antigen stimulation. The chain has TRBV28 and TRBJ1-2; D unclear. The receptor's source is a human donor in good health (CMV status not recorded). Some clones in this sample may be carry-over from other donors' samples. CDR3 sequence reads: CASSLLRRSYGYTF. CDR3 DNA: TGTGCCAGCAGCCTCCTAAGGAGAAGCTATGGCTACACCTTC.